This TCR beta chain was obtained from a study of OX40 agonist ivuxolimab in advanced cancers. As for the study in general: Intravenous ivuxolimab at 0.01 to 10 mg/kg was given to patients every 2 weeks. Regarding the study as a whole: CD4+ and CD8+ blood T cells expanded clonally by week 6 at 0.1 to 3.0 mg/kg. The authors also found low normalized T-cell clonal expansion in some nonresponders.

Exclusion applied to patients with autoimmune disease history or systemic immunosuppression. The repertoire was sequenced with immunoSEQ multiplex PCR; TCRdb's copy has only in-frame clones and lacks some. This sample has around 60,000 clones, with 91% found just once. The trim removed 5 bases at V and 6 bases at J, leaving 8 bases unmatched. Germline V gene data show CDR1 as MDHEN and CDR2 as SYDVKM. The CDR3 is made up of 15 amino acids. About this clone: Its specificity is not known.

The chain combines TRBV28 with TRBJ2-2; 8 nucleotides line up with TRBD1. The source material was CD4+ or CD8+ T cells sorted from blood, sampled in a trial of the OX40 agonist ivuxolimab. The TCR was taken from an adult with an advanced solid tumor such as melanoma, head and neck, liver or kidney cancer. Written as DNA, the CDR3 is TGTGCCAGCAGTGAAAGGACAGGGCGGCCCGGGGAGCTGTTTTTT. It encodes CASSERTGRPGELFF.